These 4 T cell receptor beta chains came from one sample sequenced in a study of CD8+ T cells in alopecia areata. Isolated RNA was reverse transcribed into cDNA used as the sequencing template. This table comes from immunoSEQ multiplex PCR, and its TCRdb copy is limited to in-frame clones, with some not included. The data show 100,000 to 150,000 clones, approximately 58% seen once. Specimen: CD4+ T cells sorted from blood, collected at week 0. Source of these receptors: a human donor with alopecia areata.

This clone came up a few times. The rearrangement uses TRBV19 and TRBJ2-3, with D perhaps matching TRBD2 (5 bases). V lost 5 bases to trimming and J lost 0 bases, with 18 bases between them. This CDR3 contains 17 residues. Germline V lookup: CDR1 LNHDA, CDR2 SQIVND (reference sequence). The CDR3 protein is CASSGGRSGRSTDTQYF. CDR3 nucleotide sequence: TGTGCCAGTAGTGGAGGCAGGTCGGGGAGAAGCACAGATACGCAGTATTTT.

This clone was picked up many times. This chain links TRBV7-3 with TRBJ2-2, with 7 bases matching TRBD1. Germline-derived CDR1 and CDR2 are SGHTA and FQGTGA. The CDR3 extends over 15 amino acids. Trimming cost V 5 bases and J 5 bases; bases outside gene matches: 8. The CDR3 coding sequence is TGTGCCAGCAGCCTCCACAGGGGCGGAACCGGGGAGCTGTTTTTT. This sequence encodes CASSLHRGGTGELFF.

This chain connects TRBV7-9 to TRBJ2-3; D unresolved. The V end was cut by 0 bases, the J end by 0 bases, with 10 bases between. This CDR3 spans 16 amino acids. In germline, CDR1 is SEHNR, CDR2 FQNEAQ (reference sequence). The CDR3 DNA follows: TGTGCCAGCAGCTTAGCGACCGGGCAAAGCACAGATACGCAGTATTTT. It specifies CASSLATGQSTDTQYF.

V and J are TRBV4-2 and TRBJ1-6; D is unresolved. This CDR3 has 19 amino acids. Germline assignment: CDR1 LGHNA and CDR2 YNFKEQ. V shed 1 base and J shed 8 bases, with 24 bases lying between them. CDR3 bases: TGTGCCAGCAGCCAAGTGACCGAAAGTTTTGGGGTTGTGGATTCACCCCTCCACTTT. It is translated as CASSQVTESFGVVDSPLHF.